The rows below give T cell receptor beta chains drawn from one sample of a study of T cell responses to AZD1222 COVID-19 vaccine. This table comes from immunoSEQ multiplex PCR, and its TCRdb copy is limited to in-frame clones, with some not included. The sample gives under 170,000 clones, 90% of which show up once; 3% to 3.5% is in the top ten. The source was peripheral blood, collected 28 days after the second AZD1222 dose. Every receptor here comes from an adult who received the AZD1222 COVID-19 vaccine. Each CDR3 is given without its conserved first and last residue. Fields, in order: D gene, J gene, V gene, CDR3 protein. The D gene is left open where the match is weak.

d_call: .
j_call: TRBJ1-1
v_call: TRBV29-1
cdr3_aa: SVEGEGGAEAF

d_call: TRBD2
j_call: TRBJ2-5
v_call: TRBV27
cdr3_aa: ASSHSGAYQETQY

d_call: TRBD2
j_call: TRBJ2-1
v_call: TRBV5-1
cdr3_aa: ASSWGGLSYNEQF

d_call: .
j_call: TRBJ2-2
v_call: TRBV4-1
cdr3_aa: ASSEPGVGTGELF

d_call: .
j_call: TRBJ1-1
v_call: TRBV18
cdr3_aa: ASSEFGLGNTEAF

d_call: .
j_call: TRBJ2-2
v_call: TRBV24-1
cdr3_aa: ATSRTGVGELF

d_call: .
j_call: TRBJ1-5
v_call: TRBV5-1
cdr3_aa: ASSPDSPGSDQPQH

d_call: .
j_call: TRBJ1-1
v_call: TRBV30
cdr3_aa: AWSVMGTEAF

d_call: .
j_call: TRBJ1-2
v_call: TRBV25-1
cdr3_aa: ASSELGQGERDYGYT

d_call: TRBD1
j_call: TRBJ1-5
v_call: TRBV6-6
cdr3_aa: ASNDRGGNQPQH

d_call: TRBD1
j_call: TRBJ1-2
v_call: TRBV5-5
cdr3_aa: ASSRDREYGYT

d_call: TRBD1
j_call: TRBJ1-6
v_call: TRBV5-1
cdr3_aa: ASSQDRERSPLH

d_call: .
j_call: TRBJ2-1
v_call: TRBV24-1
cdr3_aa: ATSAALGVTRSSYNEQF

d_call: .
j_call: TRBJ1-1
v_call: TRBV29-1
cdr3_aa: SVGPVGDTEAF

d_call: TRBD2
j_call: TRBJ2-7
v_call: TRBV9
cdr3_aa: ASSVDPSGSSYEQY

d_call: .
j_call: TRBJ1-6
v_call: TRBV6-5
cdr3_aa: ASSYGSSYNSPLH

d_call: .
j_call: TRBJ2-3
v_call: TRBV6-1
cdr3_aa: ASSETGWRRDTQY

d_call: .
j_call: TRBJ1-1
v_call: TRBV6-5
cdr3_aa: ASNQVPDTEAF

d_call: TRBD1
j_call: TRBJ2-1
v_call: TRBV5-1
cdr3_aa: ASSLEGQGLNNEQF

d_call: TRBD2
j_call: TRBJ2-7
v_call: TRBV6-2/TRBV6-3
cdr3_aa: ASSAGGPYEQY

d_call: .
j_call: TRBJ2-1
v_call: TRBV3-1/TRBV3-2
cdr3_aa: ASSPSGGRSYNEQF

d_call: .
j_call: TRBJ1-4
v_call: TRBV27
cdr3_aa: ASSLISPLGRGEKLF

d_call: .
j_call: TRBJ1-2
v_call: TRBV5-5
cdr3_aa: ASSLSGNYGYT

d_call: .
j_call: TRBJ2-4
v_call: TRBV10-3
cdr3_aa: AISDDKVNIQY

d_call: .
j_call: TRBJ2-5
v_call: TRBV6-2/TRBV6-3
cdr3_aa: ASSSTGYQETQY

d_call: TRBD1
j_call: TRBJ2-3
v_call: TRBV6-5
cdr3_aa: ATETGGGTDTQY

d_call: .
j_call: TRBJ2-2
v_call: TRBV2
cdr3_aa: ASTLQIPNTGELF

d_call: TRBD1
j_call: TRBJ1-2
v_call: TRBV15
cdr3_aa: ATSRDKGLGQGYGYT

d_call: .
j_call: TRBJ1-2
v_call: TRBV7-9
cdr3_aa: ASSLTQGTYGYT

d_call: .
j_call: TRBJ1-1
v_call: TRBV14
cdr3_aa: ASSQDLSGTEAF

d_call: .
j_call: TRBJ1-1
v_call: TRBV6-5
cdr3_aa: ASSSQGPGSGTEAF

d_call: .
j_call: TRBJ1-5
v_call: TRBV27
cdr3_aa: ASSLYGVSNQPQH

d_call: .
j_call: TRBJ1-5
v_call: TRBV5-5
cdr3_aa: ASSLESGQLQPQH

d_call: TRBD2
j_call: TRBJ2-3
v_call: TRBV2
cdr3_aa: ASSRAGERTDTQY

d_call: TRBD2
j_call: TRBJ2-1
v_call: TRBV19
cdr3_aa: ASSPPSGREDEQF

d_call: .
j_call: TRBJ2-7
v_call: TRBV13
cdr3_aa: ASSLFPSFEQY

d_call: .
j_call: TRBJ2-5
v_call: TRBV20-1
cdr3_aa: SASGTGSQETQY

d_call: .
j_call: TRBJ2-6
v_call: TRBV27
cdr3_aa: ASRNEHSGANVLT

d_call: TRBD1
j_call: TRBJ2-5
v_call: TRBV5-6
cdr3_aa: ASSSYNRGWETQY

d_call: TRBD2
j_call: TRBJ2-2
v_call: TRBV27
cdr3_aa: ASSLRLAGVIGELF

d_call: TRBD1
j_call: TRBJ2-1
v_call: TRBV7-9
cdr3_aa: ASSTPTGGAYNEQF

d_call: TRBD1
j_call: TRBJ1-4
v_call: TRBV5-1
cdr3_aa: ASSFRPTGEKLF

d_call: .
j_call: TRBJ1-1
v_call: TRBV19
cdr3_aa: ATSQVLNTEAF

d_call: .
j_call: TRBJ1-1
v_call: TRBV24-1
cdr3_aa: ATSDFMNTEAF

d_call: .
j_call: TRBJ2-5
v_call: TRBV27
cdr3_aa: ASSLSLGVETQY

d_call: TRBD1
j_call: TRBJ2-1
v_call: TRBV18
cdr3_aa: ASSPLGTGLNEQF

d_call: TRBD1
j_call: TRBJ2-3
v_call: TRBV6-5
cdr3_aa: ASSYSSRQGVNTQY

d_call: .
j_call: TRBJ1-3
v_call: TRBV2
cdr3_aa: ASSENGSGNTIY

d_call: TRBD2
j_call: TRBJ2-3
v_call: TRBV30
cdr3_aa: AWSGGTSTLTDTQY